These 3 T cell receptor beta chains were all obtained from the same sample, sequenced in a study of cytomegalovirus exposure and HLA in healthy donors. 60 Vbeta and 13 Jbeta primers were used in PCR. The protocol was immunoSEQ multiplex PCR, while the TCRdb copy is restricted to in-frame clones and leaves out a portion. Here the sample spans about 220,000 clones, nearly 80% being singletons. The specimen sequenced was PBMCs. Every receptor here comes from a male donor in good health and CMV-seronegative.

V usage is TRBV27 and J usage is TRBJ2-5, with D unclear. With 1 base removed from V and 1 base from J, the gap between germline ends came to 7 bases. The CDR3 covers 14 residues. Germline V gene lookup returns CDR1 MNHEY and CDR2 SMNVEV (reference sequence). The CDR3: CASSLLGFQETQYF. CDR3 DNA: TGTGCCAGCAGTTTATTGGGCTTCCAAGAGACCCAGTACTTC.

As to this clone: This sample includes further DNA sequences coding for the same CDR3. The V call is TRBV28, the J call TRBJ1-2; perhaps TRBD1 as D (5 bases). V shed 2 bases and J shed 8 bases, with 9 bases lying between them. Germline CDR1 is MDHEN and CDR2 is SYDVKM. CDR3 size: 12 residues. CDR3 sequence: CASSLRGWGYTF. The CDR3, as DNA: TGTGCCAGCAGTTTAAGGGGTTGGGGCTACACCTTC.

CDR3 DNA sequence: TGCGCCAGCAGCCAAGAAAGGCAGGCCACAGATACGCAGTATTTT. This codes for CASSQERQATDTQYF. The V gene is TRBV4-1, the J gene TRBJ2-3; the D is unclear. Trimming shortened V by 0 bases and J by 2 bases, and 9 bases separated the two germline ends. The CDR3 extends over 15 amino acids. Looked up from germline, CDR1 is MGHRA and CDR2 is YSYEKL.